What follows are 12 T cell receptor beta chains derived from one specimen sequenced in a study of T cell repertoires in cytomegalovirus infection. One entry per CDR3 protein, called by TCRdb with MiXCR from the reads. Here the sample spans hundreds of thousands of distinct CDR3 sequences, around 35% being singletons. These receptors are not linked to any known antigen. Specimen: cultured PBMCs, collected from culture after CMV antigen stimulation. The receptors were gathered from a human donor in good health (CMV status not recorded). Some clones in this sample may be carry-over from other donors' samples.

There are a few counts of this clonotype. J is TRBJ1-3 and V is TRBV20-1, with D perhaps TRBD1 (5 bases). V lost 6 bases to trimming and J lost 5 bases, with 17 bases between them. Per germline, CDR1 DFQATT and CDR2 SNEGSKA (reference sequence). CDR3 size: 14 residues. This chain's CDR3 is CSAPRRGPRNTIYF. The DNA for the CDR3 is TGCAGTGCCCCCCGTCGGGGCCCCCGAAACACCATATATTTT.

The chain carries TRBV18 and TRBJ2-7; the match to TRBD2 covers 10 bases. The length of the CDR3 is 16 residues. V trimming: 2 bases; J trimming: 2 bases; junction bases outside the gene matches: 6. Germline loops: CDR1 KGHSH, CDR2 LQKENI. The CDR3 sequence is CASSPVYTSGAYEQYF. CDR3 in DNA: TGTGCCAGCTCACCAGTCTATACTAGCGGGGCCTACGAGCAGTACTTC.

This rearrangement joins TRBV7-6 to TRBJ1-5, with D possibly TRBD1 on 6 matching bases. This CDR3 is 17 amino acids long. Trimming left V 5 bases short and J 2 bases short, with 19 bases between. In germline, CDR1 is SGHVS, CDR2 FNYEAQ. The CDR3 sequence is CASSPLTGRWGNQPQHF. CDR3 bases: TGTGCCAGCAGCCCCCTTACAGGGCGGTGGGGCAATCAGCCCCAGCATTTT.

The rearrangement links TRBV10-3 to TRBJ2-1, with TRBD2 matching over 11 bases. Germline CDR1 is ENHRY and CDR2 is SYGVKD. This CDR3 region has 15 residues. Losses at the gene ends were 4 bases for V and 7 bases for J; bases not matched to a gene: 6. For the CDR3, the DNA is TGTGCCATCAGTGGAGCCACTAGCGGGAGTAATGAGCAGTTCTTC. Protein sequence: CAISGATSGSNEQFF.

CDR3 amino acids: CASSLDHDRYEQYF. The CDR3 DNA follows: TGTGCCAGCAGCTTAGATCATGACAGATACGAGCAGTACTTC. V usage is TRBV7-2 and J usage is TRBJ2-7; tentatively, D is TRBD1 (5 bases). Germline V lookup: CDR1 SGHTA, CDR2 FQGNSA. The CDR3 has 14 amino acids. With 1 base removed from V and 4 bases from J, the gap between germline ends came to 11 bases.

This clonotype was seen more than once but under ten times. The chain is built from TRBV6-1 and TRBJ1-5, with 7 bases that match TRBD1. CDR3 length equals 16 residues. Germline values: CDR1 MNHNS, CDR2 SASEGT. V lost 2 bases and J lost 6; bases outside the gene matches: 10. The CDR3 coding sequence is TGTGCCAGCAGTGAATGCGATTGCGACAGGGTTCAGCCCCAGCATTTT. It yields the protein CASSECDCDRVQPQHF.

This clonotype occurred many times. This chain connects TRBV7-2 to TRBJ2-1, with 8 positions matching TRBD2. Trimming removed 2 bases from V and 6 bases from J; junction bases left unmatched: 3. Germline assignment: CDR1 SGHTA and CDR2 FQGNSA. The CDR3 is 14 amino acids. CDR3 DNA: TGTGCCAGCAGCTTAAGCGGGAGTGGCAATGAGCAGTTCTTC. This codes for CASSLSGSGNEQFF.

The chain links TRBV12-3 or TRBV12-4 to TRBJ1-3, with a possible D match to TRBD1 (5 bases). The CDR3 runs 14 residues. Trimming pared 5 bases from V and 0 bases from J, leaving 8 bases between. CDR3 DNA sequence: TGTGCCAGCAGTCCGACAGCCTCTGGAAACACCATATATTTT. Translated: CASSPTASGNTIYF.

The CDR3 spells CASSYDALGAGDGYTF. The CDR3 nucleotides are TGTGCCAGCAGTTACGACGCCTTAGGGGCCGGCGATGGCTACACCTTC. The V and J genes are TRBV6-5 and TRBJ1-2, with D perhaps TRBD1 (5 bases). The CDR3 has 16 amino acids. The V end was cut by 2 bases, the J end by 6 bases, with 19 bases between. Germline CDR1 MNHEY, CDR2 SVGAGI.

This clonotype was detected many times. The chain carries TRBV7-2 and TRBJ2-1; no reliable D call. This CDR3 is built from 14 residues. Germline V gives CDR1 SGHTA, CDR2 FQGNSA. Trimming removed 0 bases at V and 9 bases at J, with 12 bases between. This CDR3 reads CASSLAGSIAEQFF. The CDR3 region has the DNA TGTGCCAGCAGCTTAGCGGGAAGTATCGCTGAGCAGTTCTTC.

V and J are TRBV7-6 and TRBJ1-5, with D perhaps TRBD1 (5 bases). The CDR3 loop spans 13 amino acids. Germline V gene lookup returns CDR1 SGHVS and CDR2 FNYEAQ. Trimming took 5 bases from V and 9 from J, leaving 14 bases between them. Here the CDR3 reads CASSPTAGGPQHF. The CDR3 DNA reads TGTGCCAGCAGCCCTACCGCCGGGGGGCCCCAGCATTTT.

The chain recombines TRBV7-2 with TRBJ2-3; TRBD2 matches 11 bases. The germline gives CDR1 SGHTA, CDR2 FQGNSA. The ends lost 5 bases at V and 5 bases at J; junction bases unmatched: 3. The CDR3 runs to 14 residues. CDR3 region: CASSPLAGVDTQYF. The CDR3 bases are TGTGCCAGCAGCCCACTAGCGGGAGTAGATACGCAGTATTTT.